A single sample is the source of the 9 T cell receptor beta chains below, sequenced in a study of vaccination and CD4 T cells after COVID-19. These receptors' targets are unknown. Researchers used the Oncomine TCR Beta short-read assay to sequence DNA from cultured CD4+ T cells. In TCRdb, the PCR reads were re-called with MiXCR into one record per CDR3 protein. There are about 21,000 distinct CDR3 sequences in the sample; approximately 48% occur only once, and roughly 4.9% lies in the top ten. This sample's treatment: roughly 11-day PBMC culture with coronavirus spike peptide pools or control peptides (ViraFEST assay). The sample was CD4+ T cells from blood, cultured in vitro. These receptors were collected from a human donor who had recovered from COVID-19.

This clonotype was recorded a few times. The genes are TRBV6-1 and TRBJ2-2; 11 nucleotides agree with TRBD2. The CDR3 length is 16 residues. CDR1 is MNHNS and CDR2 is SASEGT in the germline V gene. V was clipped by 2 bases and J by 4 bases; unmatched bases: 3. The CDR3 spells CASSEPSGRSTGELFF. The DNA of the CDR3 is TGTGCCAGCAGTGAACCTAGCGGGAGGTCCACCGGGGAGCTGTTTTTT.

This clonotype was picked up one time. The chain joins TRBV6-1 to TRBJ2-6; D could derive from TRBD1 or TRBD2 (5 bases each). V lost 0 bases, J lost 4 bases, and 7 bases lay in between. There are 15 residues in the CDR3. Germline V lookup: CDR1 MNHNS, CDR2 SASEGT. CDR3 in amino acids: CASSEAGVGANVLTF. As DNA, the CDR3 is TGTGCCAGCAGTGAAGCGGGGGTAGGGGCCAACGTCCTGACTTTC.

The gene calls are TRBV7-6 and TRBJ2-5; either TRBD1 or TRBD2 may fit D (5 bases each). CDR1 SGHVS and CDR2 FNYEAQ come from the germline V gene. The V gene lost 3 bases and the J gene lost 4 bases, with 12 bases spanning the gap. The CDR3 sequence is 14 residues long. The CDR3 spells CASSLVRDRETQYF. CDR3 bases: TGTGCCAGCAGCTTGGTCAGGGACCGAGAGACCCAGTACTTC.

The V and J genes are TRBV10-3 and TRBJ2-3, with a possible D match to TRBD1 (6 bases). The CDR3 contains 14 residues. Deletions cut 2 bases from V and 1 base from J, with 7 bases between. The germline gives CDR1 ENHRY, CDR2 SYGVKD. CDR3 sequence: CAISENRGTDTQYF. In DNA, the CDR3 is TGTGCCATCAGTGAGAACAGGGGCACAGATACGCAGTATTTT.

The chain recombines TRBV6-5 with TRBJ1-5, with D tentatively TRBD1 (6 bases). The CDR3 contains 17 residues. V was pared by 4 bases and J by 3 bases, with 19 bases between. Germline CDR1 is MNHEY and CDR2 is SVGAGI. The DNA of the CDR3 is TGTGCCAGCAGTTCCCTCTCTCCGTACAGGGACAATCAGCCCCAGCATTTT. It codes for CASSSLSPYRDNQPQHF.

This clonotype was detected only a few times. CDR3 protein: CASSYSSGQSNQPQHF. CDR3 nucleotides: TGTGCCAGCAGTTACTCGAGCGGACAAAGCAATCAGCCCCAGCATTTT. This chain joins TRBV6-2 or TRBV6-3 and TRBJ1-5; tentatively, D is TRBD1 (5 bases). The germline gives CDR1 MNHEY, CDR2 SVGEGT. CDR3 size: 16 residues. The V and J ends lost 0 bases and 1 base respectively, with 10 bases between them.

As to this clonotype: As the CDR3 is not closed by the conserved phenylalanine or tryptophan, this likely results from a read error. The chain is built from TRBV6-1 and TRBJ1-2; tentative D call: TRBD1 (5 bases). The CDR3 spans 11 residues. Trimming left V 5 bases short and J 7 bases short, with 8 bases between. CDR1 and CDR2 (germline): MNHNS, SASEGT. The CDR3 is CASSKGFGYTI. In DNA, the CDR3 is TGTGCCAGCAGTAAGGGGTTTGGCTACACCATC.

This clonotype turned up a few times. For the CDR3, the DNA is TGTGCCAGCAGGGGCAGGGGTTCAGGAGCCCAGCATTTT. This gives the protein CASRGRGSGAQHF. V and J are TRBV27 and TRBJ1-5; the D gene is possibly TRBD1 (6 bases). Trimming cost V 6 bases and J 11 bases, with 17 bases left between them. CDR3 size: 13 residues. Germline CDR1 is MNHEY and CDR2 is SMNVEV (reference sequence).

The gene calls are TRBV19 and TRBJ2-7; 7 nucleotides agree with TRBD1. Germline V CDR1 and CDR2: LNHDA, SQIVND (reference sequence). The CDR3 contains 14 residues. V shed 8 bases, J shed 1 base, and the junction held 8 bases outside the gene matches. Here the CDR3 reads CASRDRAQSYEQYF. The DNA of the CDR3 is TGTGCCAGTCGAGACAGGGCTCAATCCTACGAGCAGTACTTC.